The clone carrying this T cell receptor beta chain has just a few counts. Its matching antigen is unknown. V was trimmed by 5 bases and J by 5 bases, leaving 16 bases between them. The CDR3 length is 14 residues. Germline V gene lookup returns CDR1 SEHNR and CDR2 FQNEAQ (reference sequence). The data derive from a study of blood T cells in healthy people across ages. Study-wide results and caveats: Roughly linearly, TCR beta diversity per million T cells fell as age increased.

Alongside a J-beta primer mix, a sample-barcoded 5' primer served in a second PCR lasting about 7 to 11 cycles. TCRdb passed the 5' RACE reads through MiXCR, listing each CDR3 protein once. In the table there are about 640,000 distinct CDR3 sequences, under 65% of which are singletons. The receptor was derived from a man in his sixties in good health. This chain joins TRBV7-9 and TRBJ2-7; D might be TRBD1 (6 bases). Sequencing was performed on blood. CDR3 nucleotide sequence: TGTGCCAGCAGCCAAACCGGGACACGGAACGAGCAGTACTTC. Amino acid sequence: CASSQTGTRNEQYF.